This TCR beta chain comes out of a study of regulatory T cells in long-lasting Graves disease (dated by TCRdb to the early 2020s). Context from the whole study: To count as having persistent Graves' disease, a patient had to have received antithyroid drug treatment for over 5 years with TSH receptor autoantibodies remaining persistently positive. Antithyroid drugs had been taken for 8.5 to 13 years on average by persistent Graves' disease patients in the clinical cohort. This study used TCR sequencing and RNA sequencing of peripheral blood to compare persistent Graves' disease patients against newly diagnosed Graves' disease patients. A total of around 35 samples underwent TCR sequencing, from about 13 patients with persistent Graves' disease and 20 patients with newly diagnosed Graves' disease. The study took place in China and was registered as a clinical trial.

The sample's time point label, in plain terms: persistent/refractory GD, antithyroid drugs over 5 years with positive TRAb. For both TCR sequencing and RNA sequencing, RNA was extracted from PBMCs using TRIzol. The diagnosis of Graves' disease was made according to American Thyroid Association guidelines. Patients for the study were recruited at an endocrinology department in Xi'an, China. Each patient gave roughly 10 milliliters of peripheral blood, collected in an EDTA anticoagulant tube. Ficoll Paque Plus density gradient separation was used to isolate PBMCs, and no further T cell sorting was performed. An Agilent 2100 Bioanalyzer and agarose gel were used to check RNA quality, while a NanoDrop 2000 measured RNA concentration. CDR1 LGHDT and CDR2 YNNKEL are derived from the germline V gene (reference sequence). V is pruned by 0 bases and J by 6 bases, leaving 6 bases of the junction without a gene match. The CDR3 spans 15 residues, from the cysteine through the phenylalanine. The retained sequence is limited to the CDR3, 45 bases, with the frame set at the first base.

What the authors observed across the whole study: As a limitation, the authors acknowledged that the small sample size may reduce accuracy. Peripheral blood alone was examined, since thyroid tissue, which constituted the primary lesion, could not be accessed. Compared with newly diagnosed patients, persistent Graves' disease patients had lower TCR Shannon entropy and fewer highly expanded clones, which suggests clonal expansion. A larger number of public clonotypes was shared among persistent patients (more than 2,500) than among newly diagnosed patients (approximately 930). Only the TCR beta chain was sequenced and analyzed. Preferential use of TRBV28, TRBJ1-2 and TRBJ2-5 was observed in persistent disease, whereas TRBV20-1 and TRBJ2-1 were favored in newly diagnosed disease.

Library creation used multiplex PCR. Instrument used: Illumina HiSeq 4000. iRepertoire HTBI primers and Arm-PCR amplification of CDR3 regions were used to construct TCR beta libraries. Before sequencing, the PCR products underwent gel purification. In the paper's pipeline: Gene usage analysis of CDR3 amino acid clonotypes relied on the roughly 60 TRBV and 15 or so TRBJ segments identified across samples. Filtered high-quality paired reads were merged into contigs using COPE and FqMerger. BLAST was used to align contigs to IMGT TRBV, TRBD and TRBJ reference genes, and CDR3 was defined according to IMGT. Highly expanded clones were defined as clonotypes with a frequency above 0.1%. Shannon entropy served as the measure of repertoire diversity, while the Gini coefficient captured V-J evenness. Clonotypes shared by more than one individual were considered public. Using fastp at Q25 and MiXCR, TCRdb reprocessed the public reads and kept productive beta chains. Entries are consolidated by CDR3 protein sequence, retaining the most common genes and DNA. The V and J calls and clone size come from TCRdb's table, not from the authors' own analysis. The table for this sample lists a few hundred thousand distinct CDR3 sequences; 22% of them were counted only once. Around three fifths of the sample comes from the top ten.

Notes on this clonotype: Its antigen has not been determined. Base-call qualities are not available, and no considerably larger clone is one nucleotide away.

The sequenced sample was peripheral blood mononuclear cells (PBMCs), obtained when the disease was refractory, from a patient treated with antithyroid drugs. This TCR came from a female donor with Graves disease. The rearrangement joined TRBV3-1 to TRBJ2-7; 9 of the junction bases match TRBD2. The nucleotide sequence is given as TGTGCCAGCAGCCAAGAGAGGGGACTAGCTGGCGAGCAGTACTTC. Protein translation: CASSQERGLAGEQYF.